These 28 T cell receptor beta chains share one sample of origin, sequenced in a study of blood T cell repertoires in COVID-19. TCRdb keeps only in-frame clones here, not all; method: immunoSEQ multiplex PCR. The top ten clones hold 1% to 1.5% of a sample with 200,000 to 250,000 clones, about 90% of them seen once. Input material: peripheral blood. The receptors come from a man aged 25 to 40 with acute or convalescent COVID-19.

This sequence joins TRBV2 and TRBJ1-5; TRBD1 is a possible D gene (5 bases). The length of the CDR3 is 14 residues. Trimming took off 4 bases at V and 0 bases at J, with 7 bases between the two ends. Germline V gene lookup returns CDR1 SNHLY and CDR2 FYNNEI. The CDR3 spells CASSGQSSNQPQHF. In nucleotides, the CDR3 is TGTGCCAGCAGTGGACAGAGTAGCAATCAGCCCCAGCATTTT.

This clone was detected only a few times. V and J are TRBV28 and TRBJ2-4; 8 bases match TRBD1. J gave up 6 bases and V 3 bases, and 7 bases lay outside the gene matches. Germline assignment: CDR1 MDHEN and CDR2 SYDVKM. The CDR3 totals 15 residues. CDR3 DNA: TGTGCCAGCAGTTTCCCAGGGGGCGCGGGAAACATTCAGTACTTC. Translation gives CASSFPGGAGNIQYF.

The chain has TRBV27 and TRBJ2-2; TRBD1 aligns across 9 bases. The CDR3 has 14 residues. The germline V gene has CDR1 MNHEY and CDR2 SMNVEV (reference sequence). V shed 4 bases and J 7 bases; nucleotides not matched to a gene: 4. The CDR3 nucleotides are TGTGCCAGCAGTTGGGACAGGGTTGTCGGGGAGCTGTTTTTT. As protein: CASSWDRVVGELFF.

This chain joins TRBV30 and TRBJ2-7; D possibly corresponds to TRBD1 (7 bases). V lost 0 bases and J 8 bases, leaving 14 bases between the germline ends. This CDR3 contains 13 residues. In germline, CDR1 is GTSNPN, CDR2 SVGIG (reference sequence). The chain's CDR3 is CAWSVGRGVQQYF. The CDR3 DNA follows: TGTGCCTGGAGTGTAGGCAGGGGGGTTCAGCAGTACTTC.

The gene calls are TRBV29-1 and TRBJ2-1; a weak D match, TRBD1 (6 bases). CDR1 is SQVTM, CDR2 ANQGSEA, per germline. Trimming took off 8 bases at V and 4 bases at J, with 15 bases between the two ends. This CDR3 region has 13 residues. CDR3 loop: CSTRQAQYNEQFF. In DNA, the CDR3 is TGCAGCACAAGACAGGCCCAATACAATGAGCAGTTCTTC.

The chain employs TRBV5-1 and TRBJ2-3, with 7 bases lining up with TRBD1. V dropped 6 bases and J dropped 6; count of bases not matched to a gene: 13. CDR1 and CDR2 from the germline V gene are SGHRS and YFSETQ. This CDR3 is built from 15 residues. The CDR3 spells CASNIKQGWMDTQYF. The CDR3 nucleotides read TGCGCCAGCAACATTAAACAGGGGTGGATGGATACGCAGTATTTT.

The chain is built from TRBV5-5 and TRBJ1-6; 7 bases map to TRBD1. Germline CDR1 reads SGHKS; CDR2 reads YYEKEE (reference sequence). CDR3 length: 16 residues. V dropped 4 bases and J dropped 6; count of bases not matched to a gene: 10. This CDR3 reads CASSRQGSVVNSPLHF. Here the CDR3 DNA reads TGTGCCAGCAGCCGACAGGGATCCGTAGTTAATTCACCCCTCCACTTT.

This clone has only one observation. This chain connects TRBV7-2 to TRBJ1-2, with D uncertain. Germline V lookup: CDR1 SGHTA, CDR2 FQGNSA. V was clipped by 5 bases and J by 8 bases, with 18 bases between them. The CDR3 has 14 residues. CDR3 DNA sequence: TGTGCCAGCAGCCCCCCGGGGAACCTTAGGGGCTACACCTTC. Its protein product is CASSPPGNLRGYTF.

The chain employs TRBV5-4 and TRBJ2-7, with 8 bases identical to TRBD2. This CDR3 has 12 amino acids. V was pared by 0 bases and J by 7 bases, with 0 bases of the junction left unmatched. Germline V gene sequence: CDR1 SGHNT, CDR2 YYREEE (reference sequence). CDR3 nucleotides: TGTGCCAGCAGCTTGGAGCGGGGGGAGCAGTACTTC. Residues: CASSLERGEQYF.

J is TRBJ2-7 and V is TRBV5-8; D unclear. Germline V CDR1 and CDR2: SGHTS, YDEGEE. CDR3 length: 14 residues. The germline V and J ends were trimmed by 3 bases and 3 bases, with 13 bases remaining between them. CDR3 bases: TGTGCCAGCAGCTCGGGTCCTTTGGGCTACGAGCAGTACTTC. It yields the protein CASSSGPLGYEQYF. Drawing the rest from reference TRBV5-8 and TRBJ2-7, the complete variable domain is EAGVTQSPTHLIKTRGQQATLRCSPISGHTSVYWYQQALGLGLQFLLWYDEGEERNRGNFPPRFSGRQFPNYSSELNVNALELEDSALYLCASSSGPLGYEQYFGPGTRLTVT.

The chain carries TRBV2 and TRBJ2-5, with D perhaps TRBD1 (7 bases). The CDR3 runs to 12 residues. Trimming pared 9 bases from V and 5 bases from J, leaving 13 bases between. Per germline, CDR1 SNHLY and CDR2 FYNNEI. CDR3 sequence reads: CARAGQTETQYF. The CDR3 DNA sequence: TGTGCCAGGGCGGGACAGACGGAGACCCAGTACTTC.

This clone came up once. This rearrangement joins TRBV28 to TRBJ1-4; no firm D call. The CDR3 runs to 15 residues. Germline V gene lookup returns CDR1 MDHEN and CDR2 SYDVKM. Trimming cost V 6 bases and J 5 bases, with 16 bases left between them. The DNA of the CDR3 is TGTGCCAGCAGCCAAGATCGAGCTTCGAATGAAAAACTGTTTTTT. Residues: CASSQDRASNEKLFF.

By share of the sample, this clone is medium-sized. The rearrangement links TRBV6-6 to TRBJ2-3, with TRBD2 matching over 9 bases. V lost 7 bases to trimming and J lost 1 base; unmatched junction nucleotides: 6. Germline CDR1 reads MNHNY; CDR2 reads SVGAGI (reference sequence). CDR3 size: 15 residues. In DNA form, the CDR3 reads TGTGCCAGCACAGAAATAGCGGGAGGCACAGATACGCAGTATTTT. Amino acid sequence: CASTEIAGGTDTQYF.

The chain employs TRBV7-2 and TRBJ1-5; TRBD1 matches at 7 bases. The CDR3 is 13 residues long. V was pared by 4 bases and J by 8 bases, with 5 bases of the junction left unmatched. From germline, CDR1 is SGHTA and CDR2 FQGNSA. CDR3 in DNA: TGTGCCAGCAGCTCCGACAGGGTTGAGCCCCAGCATTTT. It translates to CASSSDRVEPQHF. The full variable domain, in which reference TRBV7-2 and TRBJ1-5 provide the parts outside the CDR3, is GAGVSQSPSNKVTEKGKDVELRCDPISGHTALYWYRQSLGQGLEFLIYFQGNSAPDKSGLPSDRFSAERTGGSVSTLTIQRTQQEDSAVYLCASSSDRVEPQHFGDGTRLSIL.

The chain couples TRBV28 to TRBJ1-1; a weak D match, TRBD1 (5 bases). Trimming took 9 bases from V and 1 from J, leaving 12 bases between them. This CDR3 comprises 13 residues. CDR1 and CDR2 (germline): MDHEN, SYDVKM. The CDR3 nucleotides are TGTGCCAGTTTGACCCAGGGGAACACTGAAGCTTTCTTT. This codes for CASLTQGNTEAFF.

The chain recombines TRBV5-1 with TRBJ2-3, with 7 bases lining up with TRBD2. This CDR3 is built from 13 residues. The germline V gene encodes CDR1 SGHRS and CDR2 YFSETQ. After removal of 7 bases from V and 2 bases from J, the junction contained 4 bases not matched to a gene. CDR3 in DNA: TGCGCCAGCGGGCTAGCGGTCACAGATACGCAGTATTTT. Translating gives CASGLAVTDTQYF.

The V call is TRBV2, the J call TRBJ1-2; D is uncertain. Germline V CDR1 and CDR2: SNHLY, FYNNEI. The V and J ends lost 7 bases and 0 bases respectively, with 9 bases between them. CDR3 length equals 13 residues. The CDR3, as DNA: TGTGCCAGCATGCAGGTTTCTAACTATGGCTACACCTTC. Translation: CASMQVSNYGYTF.

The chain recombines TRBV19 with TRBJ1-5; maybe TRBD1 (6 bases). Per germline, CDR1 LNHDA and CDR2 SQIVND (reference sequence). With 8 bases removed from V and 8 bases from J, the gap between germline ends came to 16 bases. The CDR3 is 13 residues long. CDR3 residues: CASLGAGLEPQHF. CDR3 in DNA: TGTGCCAGTTTGGGGGCGGGTCTCGAGCCCCAGCATTTT.

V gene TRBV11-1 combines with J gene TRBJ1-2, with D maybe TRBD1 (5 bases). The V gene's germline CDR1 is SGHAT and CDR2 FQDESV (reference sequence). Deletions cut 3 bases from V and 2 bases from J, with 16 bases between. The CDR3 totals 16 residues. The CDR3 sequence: CASSLGPSPQNYGYTF. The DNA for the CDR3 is TGTGCCAGCAGCTTGGGGCCATCCCCCCAAAACTATGGCTACACCTTC.

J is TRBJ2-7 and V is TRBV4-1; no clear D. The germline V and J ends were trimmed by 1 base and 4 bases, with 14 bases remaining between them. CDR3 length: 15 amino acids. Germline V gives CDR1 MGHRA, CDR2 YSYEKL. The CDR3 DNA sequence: TGCGCCAGCAGCCAAGCTGGTCTAACTGGTTACGAGCAGTACTTC. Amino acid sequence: CASSQAGLTGYEQYF.

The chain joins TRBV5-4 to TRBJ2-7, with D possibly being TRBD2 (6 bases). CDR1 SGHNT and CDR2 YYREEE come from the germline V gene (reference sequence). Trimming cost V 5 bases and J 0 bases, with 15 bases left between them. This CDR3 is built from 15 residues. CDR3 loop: CASRRDFFSSYEQYF. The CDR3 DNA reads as TGTGCCAGCAGACGGGACTTTTTTAGCTCCTACGAGCAGTACTTC. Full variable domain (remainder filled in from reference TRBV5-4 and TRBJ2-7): ETGVTQSPTHLIKTRGQQVTLRCSSQSGHNTVSWYQQALGQGPQFIFQYYREEENGRGNFPPRFSGLQFPNYSSELNVNALELDDSALYLCASRRDFFSSYEQYFGPGTRLTVT.

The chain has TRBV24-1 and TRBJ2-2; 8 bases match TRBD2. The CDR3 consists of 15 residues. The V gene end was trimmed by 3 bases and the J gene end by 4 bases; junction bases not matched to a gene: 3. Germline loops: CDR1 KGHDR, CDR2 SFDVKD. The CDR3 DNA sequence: TGTGCCACCAGTGATAGCGGGAGTACCACCGGGGAGCTGTTTTTT. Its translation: CATSDSGSTTGELFF.

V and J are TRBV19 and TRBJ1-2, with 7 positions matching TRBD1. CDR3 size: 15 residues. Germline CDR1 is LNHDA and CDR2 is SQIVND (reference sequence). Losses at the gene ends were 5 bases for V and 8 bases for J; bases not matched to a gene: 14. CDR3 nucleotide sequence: TGTGCCAGTAGTGATTTCGGACAGGCCTGGGGCGGCTACACCTTC. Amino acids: CASSDFGQAWGGYTF. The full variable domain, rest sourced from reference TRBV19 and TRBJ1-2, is DGGITQSPKYLFRKEGQNVTLSCEQNLNHDAMYWYRQDPGQGLRLIYYSQIVNDFQKGDIAEGYSVSREKKESFPLTVTSAQKNPTAFYLCASSDFGQAWGGYTFGSGTRLTVV.

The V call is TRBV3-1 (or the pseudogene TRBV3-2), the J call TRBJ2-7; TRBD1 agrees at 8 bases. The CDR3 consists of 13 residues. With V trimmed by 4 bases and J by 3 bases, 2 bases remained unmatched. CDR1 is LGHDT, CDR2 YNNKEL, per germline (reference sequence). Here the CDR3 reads CASSRTGGYEQYF. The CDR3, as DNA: TGTGCCAGCAGCCGAACAGGGGGCTACGAGCAGTACTTC.

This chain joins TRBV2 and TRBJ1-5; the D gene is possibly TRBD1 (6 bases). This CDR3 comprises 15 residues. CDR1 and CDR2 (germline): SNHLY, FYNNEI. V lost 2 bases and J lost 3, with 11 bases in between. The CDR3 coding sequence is TGTGCCAGCAGTGAAATAGGGACAAACAATCAGCCCCAGCATTTT. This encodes CASSEIGTNNQPQHF.

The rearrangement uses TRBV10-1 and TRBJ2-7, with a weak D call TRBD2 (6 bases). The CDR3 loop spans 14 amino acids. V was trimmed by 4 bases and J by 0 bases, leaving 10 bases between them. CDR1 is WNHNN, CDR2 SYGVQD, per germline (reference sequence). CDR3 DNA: TGCGCCAGCAGTGGTACTAGCAGCTCCTACGAGCAGTACTTC. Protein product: CASSGTSSSYEQYF.

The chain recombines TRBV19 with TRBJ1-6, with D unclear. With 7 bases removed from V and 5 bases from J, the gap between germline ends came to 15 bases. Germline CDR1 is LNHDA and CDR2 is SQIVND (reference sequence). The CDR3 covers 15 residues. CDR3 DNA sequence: TGTGCCAGTAAGACTCAAGGAAACCATAATTCACCCCTCCACTTT. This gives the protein CASKTQGNHNSPLHF.

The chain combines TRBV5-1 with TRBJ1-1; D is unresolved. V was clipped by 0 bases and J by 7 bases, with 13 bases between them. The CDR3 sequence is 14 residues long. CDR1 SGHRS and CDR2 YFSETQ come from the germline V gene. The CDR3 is CASSLVPEDFEAFF. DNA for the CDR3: TGCGCCAGCAGCTTGGTGCCCGAAGACTTTGAAGCTTTCTTT.